The next 17 T cell receptor beta chains were all read from a single sample in a study of blood T cells in healthy people across ages. Next came a second PCR, run for about 7 to 11 cycles, which used a sample-barcoded 5' primer along with a J-beta primer mix. TCRdb used MiXCR to reprocess the 5' RACE reads, holding one entry per CDR3 protein. The sample yields 2 million or so distinct CDR3 sequences, less than 50% seen once. The sequencing sample was made of blood. The receptors derive from a woman aged 40 to 50 in good health.

This clonotype has only a few counts. The junction departs from the called germline gene at one end, perhaps through a read error. The J gene is TRBJ2-7, the V gene TRBV6-2 or TRBV6-3; D is perhaps TRBD1 (5 bases). TRBJ2-5 explains the end of the DNA better; the J call may be wrong. The CDR3 extends over 15 amino acids. Germline CDR1 reads MNHEY; CDR2 reads SVGEGT. CDR3 DNA sequence: TGTGTCAGCAGTTACAGGATCGGTCCACAAGAGACCCAGTACTTC. This codes for CVSSYRIGPQETQYF.

The gene calls are TRBV20-1 and TRBJ2-7, with a weak D call TRBD1 (6 bases). The DNA end favors TRBJ2-5, so the J call may be wrong. The CDR3 has 13 amino acids. CDR1 is DFQATT, CDR2 SNEGSKA, per germline (reference sequence). CDR3 loop: CSAQRDTHETQYF. Written as DNA, the CDR3 is TGCAGTGCCCAAAGGGACACCCATGAGACCCAGTACTTC.

V is TRBV10-3 and J is TRBJ2-5; possibly TRBD2 for D (6 bases). In germline, CDR1 is ENHRY, CDR2 SYGVKD. This CDR3 is 16 amino acids long. The V end was cut by 0 bases, the J end by 2 bases, with 13 bases between. The chain's CDR3 is CAISESGGVRQETQYF. In DNA, the CDR3 is TGTGCCATCAGTGAGTCTGGAGGGGTAAGGCAAGAGACCCAGTACTTC.

The chain combines TRBV7-9 with TRBJ2-3, with TRBD1 matching 7 bases. The CDR3 contains 17 residues. Germline lookup yields CDR1 SEHNR and CDR2 FQNEAQ (reference sequence). The trim removed 5 bases at V and 2 bases at J, leaving 13 bases unmatched. CDR3: CASSPKGQRSHTDTQYF. CDR3 DNA sequence: TGTGCCAGCAGCCCCAAGGGACAGAGATCGCACACAGATACGCAGTATTTT.

Regarding this clonotype: The germline gene is not matched at one end of the junction; a read error may be the cause. This rearrangement joins TRBV7-7 to TRBJ2-5; 7 bases agree with TRBD1. CDR1 and CDR2 from the germline V gene are SSHAT and FNYEAQ (reference sequence). The length of the CDR3 is 13 residues. CDR3 amino acids: CASSGQATETQYF. As DNA, the CDR3 is TGTGCTAGCAGCGGACAGGCCACAGAGACCCAGTACTTC.

The V and J genes are TRBV6-6 and TRBJ2-7; no firm D call. Germline loops: CDR1 MNHNY, CDR2 SVGAGI (reference sequence). The CDR3 has 11 residues. The V and J ends lost 8 bases and 12 bases respectively, with 17 bases between them. CDR3 in DNA: TGTGCCAGCGGAGCGTTTGAGACCCTGTACTTC. Its translation is CASGAFETLYF.

This chain's CDR3 is CAISGGSYNEQFF. For the CDR3, the DNA is TGTGCCATCAGCGGCGGGTCCTACAATGAGCAGTTCTTC. The chain is built from TRBV10-3 and TRBJ2-1, with D possibly matching TRBD2 (5 bases). V lost 6 bases to trimming and J lost 1 base, with 7 bases between them. The CDR3 spans 13 residues. Germline loops: CDR1 ENHRY, CDR2 SYGVKD.

This clonotype turned up a few times. The chain carries TRBV6-6 and TRBJ1-5; perhaps TRBD1 as D (5 bases). V lost 5 bases and J lost 6, with 11 bases in between. From germline, CDR1 is MNHNY and CDR2 SVGAGI (reference sequence). There are 13 residues in the CDR3. The CDR3 DNA follows: TGTGCCAGCAGTGGGAGTGGGGGTCAGCCCCAGCATTTT. It is translated as CASSGSGGQPQHF.

The V call is TRBV6-6, the J call TRBJ1-1, with a weak D call TRBD1 (6 bases). V was clipped by 6 bases and J by 4 bases, with 18 bases between them. There are 15 residues in the CDR3. The germline V gene has CDR1 MNHNY and CDR2 SVGAGI (reference sequence). CDR3 bases: TGTGCCAGCAGCTACAGGAGGGGGGTGGCCACTGAAGCTTTCTTT. Its translation: CASSYRRGVATEAFF.

Of note for this clonotype: This may be a read error, as it is one base from a much larger clone. CDR3 sequence: CSAGSSVGKTQYF. The CDR3 nucleotides read TGCAGCGCTGGATCATCAGTGGGCAAGACCCAGTACTTC. The chain couples TRBV29-1 to TRBJ2-5; D uncertain. The length of the CDR3 is 13 residues. V gave up 7 bases and J gave up 6 bases, with 18 bases separating them. Germline V gives CDR1 SQVTM, CDR2 ANQGSEA.

A few counts support this clonotype. The CDR3 coding sequence is TGTGCCAGCAGATTGGGGAGAAACTACGAGCAGTACTTC. Its protein is CASRLGRNYEQYF. The chain recombines TRBV28 with TRBJ2-5; a possible D gene is TRBD2 (5 bases). The J call may be wrong; the DNA end is better matched by TRBJ2-7. This CDR3 region has 13 residues. Germline V gene sequence: CDR1 MDHEN, CDR2 SYDVKM.

This clonotype was seen a handful of times. This sequence joins TRBV28 and TRBJ2-7; the match to TRBD1 covers 9 bases. The CDR3 extends over 15 amino acids. The germline V gene has CDR1 MDHEN and CDR2 SYDVKM. V was clipped by 6 bases and J by 5 bases; unmatched bases: 11. This CDR3 reads CASSSRTGVANEQYF. The CDR3, as DNA: TGTGCCAGCAGCTCCCGGACAGGGGTAGCTAACGAGCAGTACTTC. Complete variable domain (other parts from reference TRBV28 and TRBJ2-7): DVKVTQSSRYLVKRTGEKVFLECVQDMDHENMFWYRQDPGLGLRLIYFSYDVKMKEKGDIPEGYSVSREKKERFSLILESASTNQTSMYLCASSSRTGVANEQYFGPGTRLTVT.

The V and J genes are TRBV28 and TRBJ2-1; D possibly corresponds to TRBD2 (7 bases). The germline gives CDR1 MDHEN, CDR2 SYDVKM. V lost 10 bases and J lost 2, with 15 bases in between. This CDR3 is 14 amino acids long. The chain's CDR3 is CAIEGGATYNEQFF. CDR3 DNA: TGTGCCATCGAAGGGGGGGCCACCTACAATGAGCAGTTCTTC.

The chain recombines TRBV28 with TRBJ2-1, with TRBD1 identical over 7 bases. After removal of 7 bases from V and 5 bases from J, the junction contained 23 bases not matched to a gene. In germline, CDR1 is MDHEN, CDR2 SYDVKM. There are 19 residues in the CDR3. CDR3 bases: TGTGCCAGCACCCGATTGGGGCTATCCGGGACAGACACTAACAATGAGCAGTTCTTC. This gives the protein CASTRLGLSGTDTNNEQFF. Drawing the rest from reference TRBV28 and TRBJ2-1, the complete variable domain is DVKVTQSSRYLVKRTGEKVFLECVQDMDHENMFWYRQDPGLGLRLIYFSYDVKMKEKGDIPEGYSVSREKKERFSLILESASTNQTSMYLCASTRLGLSGTDTNNEQFFGPGTRLTVL.

The genes are TRBV6-5 and TRBJ2-7; TRBD2 aligns across 12 bases. Germline lookup yields CDR1 MNHEY and CDR2 SVGAGI. The CDR3 is 15 residues long. The V and J ends lost 5 bases and 5 bases, in that order; junction bases with no gene match: 7. CDR3 DNA sequence: TGTGCCAGCAGTAAACCTAGCGGGGGGGGAGACGAGCAGTACTTC. Protein product: CASSKPSGGGDEQYF.

This clonotype was picked up many times. The chain is built from TRBV7-9 and TRBJ2-3; D is uncertain. This CDR3 spans 9 amino acids. V shed 7 bases and J shed 4 bases, with 0 bases lying between them. The germline gives CDR1 SEHNR, CDR2 FQNEAQ (reference sequence). CDR3 residues: CASTDTQYF. The CDR3 DNA reads TGTGCCAGCACAGATACGCAGTATTTT.

This clonotype was counted at least ten times. The CDR3: CASSLNKETQYF. CDR3 in DNA: TGTGCCAGCAGCTTAAATAAAGAGACCCAGTACTTC. The chain combines TRBV7-2 with TRBJ2-5; D remains ambiguous. The V and J ends lost 2 bases and 3 bases respectively, with 4 bases between them. Germline loops: CDR1 SGHTA, CDR2 FQGNSA. This CDR3 contains 12 residues. The complete variable domain, with remaining parts taken from reference TRBV7-2 and TRBJ2-5, reads GAGVSQSPSNKVTEKGKDVELRCDPISGHTALYWYRQSLGQGLEFLIYFQGNSAPDKSGLPSDRFSAERTGGSVSTLTIQRTQQEDSAVYLCASSLNKETQYFGPGTRLLVL.